The source of this TCR beta chain is a study of T cell changes during pregnancy in multiple sclerosis. This clone showed up just a few times. Sequencing used immunoSEQ multiplex PCR; TCRdb keeps in-frame clones, though not all of them. The sample shows approximately 23,000 clones, about 90% of them seen only once. J lost 7 bases, V lost 0 bases, and 8 bases had no gene match. Germline V gene data show CDR1 as LNHNV and CDR2 as YYDKDF (reference sequence). The CDR3 sequence is 18 residues long. The sequencing used CD4+ T cells from peripheral blood mononuclear cells, collected in the third trimester of pregnancy. V is TRBV15 and J is TRBJ2-2, with 13 nucleotides matching TRBD2. This TCR derives from a female donor in good health, enrolled as a control in a pregnancy study. CDR3 loop: CATSREGPGTSGIGELFF. The CDR3 nucleotides read TGTGCCACCAGCAGAGAAGGTCCCGGGACTAGCGGGATCGGGGAGCTGTTTTTT. Variable domain in full (rest from reference TRBV15 and TRBJ2-2): DAMVIQNPRYQVTQFGKPVTLSCSQTLNHNVMYWYQQKSSQAPKLLFHYYDKDFNNEADTPDNFQSRRPNTSFCFLDIRSPGLGDTAMYLCATSREGPGTSGIGELFFGEGSRLTVL.